This TCR beta chain was documented in a study of blood T cell repertoires in COVID-19. Germline V gene sequence: CDR1 DFQATT, CDR2 SNEGSKA (reference sequence). Unmatched junction bases numbered 1, after V lost 3 bases and J lost 0 bases. The CDR3 loop spans 13 amino acids. TCRdb keeps only in-frame clones here, not all; method: immunoSEQ multiplex PCR. The sample has about 150,000 clones; 87% are singletons. V gene TRBV20-1 combines with J gene TRBJ1-1; 7 bases map to TRBD1. Material for sequencing was peripheral blood. This TCR was recovered from a man of 80 years or more with acute or convalescent COVID-19. The CDR3 nucleotides are TGCAGTGCTAGTACAGGGGTGAACACTGAAGCTTTCTTT. Translated, it gives CSASTGVNTEAFF.